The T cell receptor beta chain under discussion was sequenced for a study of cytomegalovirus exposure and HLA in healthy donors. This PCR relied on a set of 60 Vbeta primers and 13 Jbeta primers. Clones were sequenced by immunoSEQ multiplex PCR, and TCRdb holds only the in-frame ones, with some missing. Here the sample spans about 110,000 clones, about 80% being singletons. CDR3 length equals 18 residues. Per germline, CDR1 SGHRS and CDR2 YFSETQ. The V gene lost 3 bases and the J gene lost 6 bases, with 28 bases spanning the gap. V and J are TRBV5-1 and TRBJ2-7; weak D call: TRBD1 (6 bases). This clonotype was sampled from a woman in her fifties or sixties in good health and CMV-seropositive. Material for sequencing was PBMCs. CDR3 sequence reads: CASSSRTEWSNFGTEQYF. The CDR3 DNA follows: TGCGCCAGCAGCTCTCGGACAGAATGGTCTAACTTCGGGACCGAGCAGTACTTC. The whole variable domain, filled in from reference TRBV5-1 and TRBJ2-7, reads KAGVTQTPRYLIKTRGQQVTLSCSPISGHRSVSWYQQTPGQGLQFLFEYFSETQRNKGNFPGRFSGRQFSNSRSEMNVSTLELGDSALYLCASSSRTEWSNFGTEQYFGPGTRLTVT.